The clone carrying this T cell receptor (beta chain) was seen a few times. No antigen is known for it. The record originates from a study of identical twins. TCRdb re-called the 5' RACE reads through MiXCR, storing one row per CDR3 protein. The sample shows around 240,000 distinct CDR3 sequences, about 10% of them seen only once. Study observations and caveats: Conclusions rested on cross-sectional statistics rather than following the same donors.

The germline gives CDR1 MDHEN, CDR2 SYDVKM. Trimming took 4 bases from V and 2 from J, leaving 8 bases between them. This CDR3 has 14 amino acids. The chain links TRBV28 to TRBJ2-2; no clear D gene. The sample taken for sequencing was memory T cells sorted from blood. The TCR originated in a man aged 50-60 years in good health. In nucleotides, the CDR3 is TGTGCCAGCAGTTCTGGCCTAAACACCGGGGAGCTGTTTTTT. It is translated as CASSSGLNTGELFF.